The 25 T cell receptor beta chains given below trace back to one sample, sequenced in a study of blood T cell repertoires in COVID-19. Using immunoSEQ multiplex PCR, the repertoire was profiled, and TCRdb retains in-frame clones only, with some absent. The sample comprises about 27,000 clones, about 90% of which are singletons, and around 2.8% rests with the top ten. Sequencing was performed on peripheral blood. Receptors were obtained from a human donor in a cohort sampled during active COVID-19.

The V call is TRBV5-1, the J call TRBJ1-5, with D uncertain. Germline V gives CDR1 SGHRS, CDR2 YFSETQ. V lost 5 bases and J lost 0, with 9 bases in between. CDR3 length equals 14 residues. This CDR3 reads CASREGPSNQPQHF. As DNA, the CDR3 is TGCGCCAGCAGAGAGGGTCCTAGCAATCAGCCCCAGCATTTT.

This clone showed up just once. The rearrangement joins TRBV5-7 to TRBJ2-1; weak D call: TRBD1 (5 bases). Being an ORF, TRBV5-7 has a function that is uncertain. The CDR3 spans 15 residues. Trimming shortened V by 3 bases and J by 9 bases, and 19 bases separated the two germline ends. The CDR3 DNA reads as TGTGCCAGCAGCTACCCCCAGGGCTTGTCTGCTGAGCAGTTCTTC. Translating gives CASSYPQGLSAEQFF.

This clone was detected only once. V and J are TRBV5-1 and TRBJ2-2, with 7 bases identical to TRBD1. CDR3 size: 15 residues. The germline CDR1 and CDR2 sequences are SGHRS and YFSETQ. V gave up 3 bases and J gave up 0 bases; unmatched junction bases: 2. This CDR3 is CASSSGQTNTGELFF. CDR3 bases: TGCGCCAGCAGCTCGGGACAGACGAACACCGGGGAGCTGTTTTTT.

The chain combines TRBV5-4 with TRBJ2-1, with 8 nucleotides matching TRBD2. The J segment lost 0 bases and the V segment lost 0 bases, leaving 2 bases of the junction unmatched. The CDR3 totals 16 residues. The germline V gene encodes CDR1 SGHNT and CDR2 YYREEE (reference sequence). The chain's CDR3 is CASSLAGGGSYNEQFF. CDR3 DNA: TGTGCCAGCAGCTTGGCCGGGGGGGGCTCCTACAATGAGCAGTTCTTC.

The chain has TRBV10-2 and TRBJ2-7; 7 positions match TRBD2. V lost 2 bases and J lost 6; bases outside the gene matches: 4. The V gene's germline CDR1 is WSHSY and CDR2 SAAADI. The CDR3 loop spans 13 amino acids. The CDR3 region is CASSETSDSEQYF. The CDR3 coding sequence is TGCGCCAGCAGTGAGACTAGCGATTCCGAGCAGTACTTC.

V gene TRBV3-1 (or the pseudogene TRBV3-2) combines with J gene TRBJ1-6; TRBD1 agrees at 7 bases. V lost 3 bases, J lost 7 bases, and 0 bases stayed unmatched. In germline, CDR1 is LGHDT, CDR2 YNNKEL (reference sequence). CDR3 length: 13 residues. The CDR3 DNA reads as TGTGCCAGCAGCCAGGGACAGAATTCACCCCTCCACTTT. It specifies CASSQGQNSPLHF.

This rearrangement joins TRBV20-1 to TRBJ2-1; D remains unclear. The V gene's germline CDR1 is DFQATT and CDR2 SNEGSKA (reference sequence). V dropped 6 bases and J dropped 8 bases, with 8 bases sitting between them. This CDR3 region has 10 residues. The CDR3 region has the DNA TGCAGTGCGCTAGAAGATGAGCAGTTCTTC. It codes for CSALEDEQFF.

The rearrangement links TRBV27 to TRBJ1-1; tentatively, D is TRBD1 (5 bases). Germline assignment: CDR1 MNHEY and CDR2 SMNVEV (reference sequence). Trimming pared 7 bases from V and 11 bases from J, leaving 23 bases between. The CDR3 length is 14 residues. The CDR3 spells CASKVNRGRVAAFF. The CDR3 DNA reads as TGTGCCAGCAAGGTAAATCGGGGGAGGGTCGCCGCTTTCTTT.

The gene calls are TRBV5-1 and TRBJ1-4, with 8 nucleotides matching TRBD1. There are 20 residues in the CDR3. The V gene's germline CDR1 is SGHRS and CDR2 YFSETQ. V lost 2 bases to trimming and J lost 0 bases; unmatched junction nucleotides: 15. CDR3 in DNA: TGCGCCAGCAGCTTAGCCCCGGGACAGGCCCGGGGAGCAACTAATGAAAAACTGTTTTTT. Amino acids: CASSLAPGQARGATNEKLFF.

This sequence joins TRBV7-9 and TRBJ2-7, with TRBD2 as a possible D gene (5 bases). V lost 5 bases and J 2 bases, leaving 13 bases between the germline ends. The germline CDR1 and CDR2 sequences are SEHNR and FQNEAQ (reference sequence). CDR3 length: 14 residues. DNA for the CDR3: TGTGCCAGCAGCGCCAACGCCGGGGCCTACGAGCAGTACTTC. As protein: CASSANAGAYEQYF.

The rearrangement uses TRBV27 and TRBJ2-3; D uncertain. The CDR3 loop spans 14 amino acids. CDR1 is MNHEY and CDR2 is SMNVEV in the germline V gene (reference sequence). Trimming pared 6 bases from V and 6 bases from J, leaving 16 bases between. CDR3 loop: CASSLDPLVDTQYF. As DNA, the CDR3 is TGTGCCAGCAGCCTAGACCCGTTGGTTGATACGCAGTATTTT.

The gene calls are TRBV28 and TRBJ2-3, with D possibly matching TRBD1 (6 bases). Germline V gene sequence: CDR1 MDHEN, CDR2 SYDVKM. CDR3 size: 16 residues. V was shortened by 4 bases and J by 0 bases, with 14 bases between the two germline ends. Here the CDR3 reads CASSSGQTSSTDTQYF. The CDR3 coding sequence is TGTGCCAGCAGTTCGGGACAAACCTCTAGCACAGATACGCAGTATTTT.

The CDR3 spells CASTDPRGGGSPLHF. The CDR3 DNA is TGTGCCAGCACTGACCCCCGGGGGGGAGGTTCACCCCTCCACTTT. This rearrangement joins TRBV28 to TRBJ1-6; possibly TRBD1 for D (5 bases). V was clipped by 7 bases and J by 9 bases, with 19 bases between them. This CDR3 contains 15 residues. Germline V gene data show CDR1 as MDHEN and CDR2 as SYDVKM.

In DNA form, the CDR3 reads TGTGCCAGTAGTCCCGGGGTTGCCTACGAGCAGTACTTC. It specifies CASSPGVAYEQYF. The V gene is TRBV19, the J gene TRBJ2-7, with D tentatively TRBD2 (5 bases). The germline gives CDR1 LNHDA, CDR2 SQIVND (reference sequence). CDR3 length equals 13 residues. The V gene lost 5 bases and the J gene lost 2 bases, with 10 bases spanning the gap.

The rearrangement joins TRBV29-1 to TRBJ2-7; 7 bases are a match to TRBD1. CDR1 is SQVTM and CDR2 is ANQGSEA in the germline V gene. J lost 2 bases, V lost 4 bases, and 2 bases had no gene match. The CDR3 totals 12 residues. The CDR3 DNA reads TGCAGCGTTGGGGACAGCCCCTACGAGCAGTACGTC. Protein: CSVGDSPYEQYV.

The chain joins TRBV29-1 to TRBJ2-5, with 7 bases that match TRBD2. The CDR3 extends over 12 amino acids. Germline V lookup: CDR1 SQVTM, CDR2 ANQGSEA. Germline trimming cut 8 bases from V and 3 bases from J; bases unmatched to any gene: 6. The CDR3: CSFGRGEETQYF. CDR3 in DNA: TGCAGCTTCGGCCGGGGGGAAGAGACCCAGTACTTC.

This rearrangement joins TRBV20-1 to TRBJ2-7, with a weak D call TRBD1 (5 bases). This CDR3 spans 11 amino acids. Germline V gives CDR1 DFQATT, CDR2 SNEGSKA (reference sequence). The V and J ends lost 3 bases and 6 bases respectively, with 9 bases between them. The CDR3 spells CSASQGSEQYV. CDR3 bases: TGCAGTGCTAGTCAGGGTTCCGAGCAGTACGTC.

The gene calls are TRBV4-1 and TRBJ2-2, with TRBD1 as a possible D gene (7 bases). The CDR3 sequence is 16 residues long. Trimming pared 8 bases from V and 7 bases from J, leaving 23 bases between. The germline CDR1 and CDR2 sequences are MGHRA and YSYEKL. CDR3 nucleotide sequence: TGCGCCAGCTTTTCCGGACAGGCCCGGAGGGGCGGGGAGCTGTTTTTT. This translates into CASFSGQARRGGELFF.

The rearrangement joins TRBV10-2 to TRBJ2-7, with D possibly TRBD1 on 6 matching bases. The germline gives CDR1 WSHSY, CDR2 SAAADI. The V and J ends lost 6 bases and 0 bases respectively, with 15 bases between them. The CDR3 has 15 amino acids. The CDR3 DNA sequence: TGCGCCAGCAGCTCGGTCCAGGGGCACTCCTACGAGCAGTACGTC. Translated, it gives CASSSVQGHSYEQYV.

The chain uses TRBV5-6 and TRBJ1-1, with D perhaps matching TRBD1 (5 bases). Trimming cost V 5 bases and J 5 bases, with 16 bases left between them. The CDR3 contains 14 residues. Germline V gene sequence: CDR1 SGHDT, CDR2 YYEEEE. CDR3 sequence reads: CASSLDSGRTEAFF. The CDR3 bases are TGTGCCAGCAGTCTTGACAGCGGGCGGACTGAAGCTTTCTTT.

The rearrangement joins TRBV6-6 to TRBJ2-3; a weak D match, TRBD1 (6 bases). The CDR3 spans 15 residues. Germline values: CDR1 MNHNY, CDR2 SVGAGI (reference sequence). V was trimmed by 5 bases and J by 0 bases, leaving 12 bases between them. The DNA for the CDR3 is TGTGCCAGCAGTAGTCGGACAGTTAGCACAGATACGCAGTATTTT. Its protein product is CASSSRTVSTDTQYF.

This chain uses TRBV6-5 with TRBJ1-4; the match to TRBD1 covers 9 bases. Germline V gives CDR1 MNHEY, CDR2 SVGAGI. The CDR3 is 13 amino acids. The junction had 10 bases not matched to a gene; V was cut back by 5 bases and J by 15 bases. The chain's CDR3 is CASSTVDRGQLFF. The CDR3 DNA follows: TGTGCCAGCAGTACCGTGGACAGGGGTCAATTGTTTTTT.

The DNA for the CDR3 is TGTGCCAGCAGTGAAGGGAGTTCGAACACTGAAGCTTTCTTT. This codes for CASSEGSSNTEAFF. The chain has TRBV6-1 and TRBJ1-1, with D hard to call. This CDR3 has 14 residues. CDR1 is MNHNS, CDR2 SASEGT, per germline. V gave up 1 base and J gave up 1 base, with 7 bases separating them.

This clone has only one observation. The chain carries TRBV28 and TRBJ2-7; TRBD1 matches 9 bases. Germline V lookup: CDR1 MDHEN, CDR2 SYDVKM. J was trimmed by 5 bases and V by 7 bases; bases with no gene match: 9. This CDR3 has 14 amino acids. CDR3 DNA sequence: TGTGCCAGCACTCGAGGGACAGGGTCCCACGAGCAGTACGTC. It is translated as CASTRGTGSHEQYV.

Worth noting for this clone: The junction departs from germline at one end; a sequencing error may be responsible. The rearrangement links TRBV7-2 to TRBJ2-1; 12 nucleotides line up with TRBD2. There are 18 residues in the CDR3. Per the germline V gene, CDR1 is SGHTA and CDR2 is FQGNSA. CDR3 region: CASSVAMASGGVGNEQFF. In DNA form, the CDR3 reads TGTGCCAGCAGCGTAGCTATGGCTAGCGGGGGGGTAGGGAATGAGCAGTTCTTC. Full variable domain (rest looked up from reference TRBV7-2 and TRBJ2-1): GAGVSQSPSNKVTEKGKDVELRCDPISGHTALYWYRQSLGQGLEFLIYFQGNSAPDKSGLPSDRFSAERTGGSVSTLTIQRTQQEDSAVYLCASSVAMASGGVGNEQFFGPGTRLTVL.